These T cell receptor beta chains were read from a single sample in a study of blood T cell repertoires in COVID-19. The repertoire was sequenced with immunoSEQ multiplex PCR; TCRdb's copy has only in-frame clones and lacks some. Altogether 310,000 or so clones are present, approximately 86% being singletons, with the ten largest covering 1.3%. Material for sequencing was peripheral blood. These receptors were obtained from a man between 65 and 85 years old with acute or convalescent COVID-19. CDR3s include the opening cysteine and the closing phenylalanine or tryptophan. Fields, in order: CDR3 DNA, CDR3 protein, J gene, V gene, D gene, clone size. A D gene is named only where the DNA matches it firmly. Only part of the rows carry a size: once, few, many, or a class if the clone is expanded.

CDR3 DNA: TGTGCCAGCAGTTTATGGGAGCAGGGTAACGGGGGCTACACCTTC
CDR3 protein: CASSLWEQGNGGYTF
J gene: TRBJ1-2
V gene: TRBV28
D gene: NA
clone size: NA

CDR3 DNA: TGTGCCAGCAGCCAAGTTACAGGGCCAGGTTCACCCCTCCACTTT
CDR3 protein: CASSQVTGPGSPLHF
J gene: TRBJ1-6
V gene: TRBV14
D gene: NA
clone size: once

CDR3 DNA: TGTGCCAGCAGCAAGGAAGGGACAGGGGGCTCTGGAAACACCATATATTTT
CDR3 protein: CASSKEGTGGSGNTIYF
J gene: TRBJ1-3
V gene: TRBV7-6
D gene: TRBD1
clone size: NA

CDR3 DNA: TGTGCCACCAGCAGACGGGAGCCGGGCGGGGGCTACACCTTC
CDR3 protein: CATSRREPGGGYTF
J gene: TRBJ1-2
V gene: TRBV15
D gene: NA
clone size: NA

CDR3 DNA: TGTGCCAGCAGCCAAGAGAGGATAGTTAAGGTGTCTGGAAACACCATATATTTT
CDR3 protein: CASSQERIVKVSGNTIYF
J gene: TRBJ1-3
V gene: TRBV3-1/TRBV3-2
D gene: NA
clone size: NA

CDR3 DNA: TGCAGCGTTGAAGTGGGACTAGCGGAAAACTACAATGAGCAGTTCTTC
CDR3 protein: CSVEVGLAENYNEQFF
J gene: TRBJ2-1
V gene: TRBV29-1
D gene: TRBD2
clone size: NA

CDR3 DNA: TGTGCCAGCGGACAGCACTTGAACACTGAAGCTTTCTTT
CDR3 protein: CASGQHLNTEAFF
J gene: TRBJ1-1
V gene: TRBV6-6
D gene: NA
clone size: NA

CDR3 DNA: TGTGCCAGCTCGCAGGGGCGGGTCTCCTACGAGCAGTACTTC
CDR3 protein: CASSQGRVSYEQYF
J gene: TRBJ2-7
V gene: TRBV18
D gene: NA
clone size: NA

CDR3 DNA: TGTGCCAGCTCACCACCTTGGTTTCAGGGGAGTCCCCATGAAGCTTTCTTT
CDR3 protein: CASSPPWFQGSPHEAFF
J gene: TRBJ1-1
V gene: TRBV18
D gene: NA
clone size: NA

CDR3 DNA: TGTGCCAGCAGCTCATGGACAGGTGGGGCCAACGTCCTGACTTTC
CDR3 protein: CASSSWTGGANVLTF
J gene: TRBJ2-6
V gene: TRBV9
D gene: TRBD1
clone size: NA

CDR3 DNA: TGTGCCAGCAGCCAGATTAAGACGGGTAGCAATCAGCCCCAGCATTTT
CDR3 protein: CASSQIKTGSNQPQHF
J gene: TRBJ1-5
V gene: TRBV28
D gene: NA
clone size: NA

CDR3 DNA: TGTGCCAGCAGCTTATTAGCGGGAGGGGTCGGAGAGACCCAGTACTTC
CDR3 protein: CASSLLAGGVGETQYF
J gene: TRBJ2-5
V gene: TRBV11-2
D gene: TRBD2
clone size: NA

CDR3 DNA: TGTGCCAGCAGCAAAGGGACAGGGACCTACGAGCAGTACTTC
CDR3 protein: CASSKGTGTYEQYF
J gene: TRBJ2-7
V gene: TRBV7-6
D gene: TRBD1
clone size: NA

CDR3 DNA: TGTGCCAGCAGCACGATTACTACCTCTGGAAACACCATATATTTT
CDR3 protein: CASSTITTSGNTIYF
J gene: TRBJ1-3
V gene: TRBV11-2
D gene: NA
clone size: few

CDR3 DNA: TGTGCCAGCACTTTCGACAGGGTGTGGAATGAGCAGTTCTTC
CDR3 protein: CASTFDRVWNEQFF
J gene: TRBJ2-1
V gene: TRBV6-5
D gene: TRBD1
clone size: once

CDR3 DNA: TGTGCCAGCAGCCAACCAGGGGGCTATGGCTACACCTTC
CDR3 protein: CASSQPGGYGYTF
J gene: TRBJ1-2
V gene: TRBV5-5
D gene: TRBD1
clone size: NA

CDR3 DNA: TGTGCCAGCTCACCACCAGGGACAGGCCTCAATCAGCCCCAGCATTTT
CDR3 protein: CASSPPGTGLNQPQHF
J gene: TRBJ1-5
V gene: TRBV18
D gene: TRBD1
clone size: NA

CDR3 DNA: TGTGCCAGCCGTCGGGGTTCCGAATACACTGAAGCTTTCTTT
CDR3 protein: CASRRGSEYTEAFF
J gene: TRBJ1-1
V gene: TRBV5-4
D gene: NA
clone size: NA

CDR3 DNA: TGTGCCAGCCAACCCAGGGCTCCAACGGGCACAGATACGCAGTATTTT
CDR3 protein: CASQPRAPTGTDTQYF
J gene: TRBJ2-3
V gene: TRBV25-1
D gene: NA
clone size: NA

CDR3 DNA: TGTGCCAGCAGTGGACAGGGGGCGCAGTACTTC
CDR3 protein: CASSGQGAQYF
J gene: TRBJ2-7
V gene: TRBV25-1
D gene: TRBD1
clone size: few

CDR3 DNA: TGTGCCAGCAGTTACGGGACAGGGACCTCTGGAAACACCATATATTTT
CDR3 protein: CASSYGTGTSGNTIYF
J gene: TRBJ1-3
V gene: TRBV6-5
D gene: TRBD1
clone size: NA

CDR3 DNA: TGTGCCAGCAGGCGACCGGGACTAGCAACTGGGGCCAACGTCCTGACTTTC
CDR3 protein: CASRRPGLATGANVLTF
J gene: TRBJ2-6
V gene: TRBV7-2
D gene: TRBD2
clone size: once

CDR3 DNA: TGTGCCAGCAGTTTATTCGGGGTCAATGAGCAGTTCTTC
CDR3 protein: CASSLFGVNEQFF
J gene: TRBJ2-1
V gene: TRBV28
D gene: NA
clone size: once

CDR3 DNA: TGCAGTGCTAGTTTTTCTAGCGGGGCCTACAATGAGCAGTTCTTC
CDR3 protein: CSASFSSGAYNEQFF
J gene: TRBJ2-1
V gene: TRBV20-1
D gene: TRBD2
clone size: NA

CDR3 DNA: TGTGCCAGCAGTTTAGGTCAGTTCTCTGGGGCCAACGTCCTGACTTTC
CDR3 protein: CASSLGQFSGANVLTF
J gene: TRBJ2-6
V gene: TRBV28
D gene: NA
clone size: few

CDR3 DNA: TGTGCCAGCAGCCAATCGGGAGGGAGGAGCACAGATACGCAGTATTTT
CDR3 protein: CASSQSGGRSTDTQYF
J gene: TRBJ2-3
V gene: TRBV4-2
D gene: TRBD2
clone size: once

CDR3 DNA: TGTGCCAGCAGTCAACAGGGATATGGCTACACCTTC
CDR3 protein: CASSQQGYGYTF
J gene: TRBJ1-2
V gene: TRBV6-2/TRBV6-3
D gene: NA
clone size: NA

CDR3 DNA: TGTGCCAGCAGCTTAAGGACAGGATCTAGCACAGATACGCAGTATTTT
CDR3 protein: CASSLRTGSSTDTQYF
J gene: TRBJ2-3
V gene: TRBV7-2
D gene: TRBD1
clone size: NA

CDR3 DNA: TGTGCCTGGAGTATGGGGGGTGGTGCCGGGGAGCTGTTTTTT
CDR3 protein: CAWSMGGGAGELFF
J gene: TRBJ2-2
V gene: TRBV30
D gene: NA
clone size: few

CDR3 DNA: TGTGCCAGCGGGACGGGGGCTAACTATGGCTACACCTTC
CDR3 protein: CASGTGANYGYTF
J gene: TRBJ1-2
V gene: TRBV28
D gene: NA
clone size: NA

CDR3 DNA: TGCGCCAGCACAACGACCGGACAGGACGGCTACACCTTC
CDR3 protein: CASTTTGQDGYTF
J gene: TRBJ1-2
V gene: TRBV5-1
D gene: TRBD1
clone size: NA

CDR3 DNA: TGCGCCAGCAGGGATGGAGGGGTTATGAACACTGAAGCTTTCTTT
CDR3 protein: CASRDGGVMNTEAFF
J gene: TRBJ1-1
V gene: TRBV5-1
D gene: NA
clone size: few

CDR3 DNA: TGTGCCAGCAGCCAAGCTTCAGGGGGCTATCAGCCCCAGCATTTT
CDR3 protein: CASSQASGGYQPQHF
J gene: TRBJ1-5
V gene: TRBV4-2
D gene: TRBD1
clone size: NA

CDR3 DNA: TGTGCCAGCAGCACCCGAGCTACGGCGGGGCGTGCAGCGCAGTACTTC
CDR3 protein: CASSTRATAGRAAQYF
J gene: TRBJ2-7
V gene: TRBV5-5
D gene: NA
clone size: NA

CDR3 DNA: TGCGCCAGCAGCTTGGAATCCGGGTACACTGAAGCTTTCTTT
CDR3 protein: CASSLESGYTEAFF
J gene: TRBJ1-1
V gene: TRBV5-1
D gene: NA
clone size: NA

CDR3 DNA: TGTGCCAGCGGGACCGGGACAGGGGGCCCCAATCAGCCCCAGCATTTT
CDR3 protein: CASGTGTGGPNQPQHF
J gene: TRBJ1-5
V gene: TRBV6-6
D gene: TRBD1
clone size: NA

CDR3 DNA: TGTGCCAGCAGCTTGGATCCGGGACAGGGGGCCCGTACGCAGTATTTT
CDR3 protein: CASSLDPGQGARTQYF
J gene: TRBJ2-3
V gene: TRBV5-6
D gene: TRBD1
clone size: once

CDR3 DNA: TGTGCCAGCAGCATCCCGGGACAGCGCACAGATACGCAGTATTTT
CDR3 protein: CASSIPGQRTDTQYF
J gene: TRBJ2-3
V gene: TRBV7-2
D gene: TRBD1
clone size: NA

CDR3 DNA: TGCGCCAGCAGTCAAGGGAGGGACAACTCCTACGAGCAGTACTTC
CDR3 protein: CASSQGRDNSYEQYF
J gene: TRBJ2-7
V gene: TRBV23-1
D gene: NA
clone size: NA

CDR3 DNA: TGTGCCGGTGCCAGTTCCCTAAGGCAGGGCAATAGCAATCAGCCCCAGCATTTT
CDR3 protein: CAGASSLRQGNSNQPQHF
J gene: TRBJ1-5
V gene: TRBV19
D gene: NA
clone size: NA

CDR3 DNA: TGTGCCAGCAGTGAAACAGGGGACCTTGAAGCTTTCTTT
CDR3 protein: CASSETGDLEAFF
J gene: TRBJ1-1
V gene: TRBV6-1
D gene: TRBD1
clone size: NA

CDR3 DNA: TGTGCCAGCAGCGAGGACAGGGCCTACGAGCAGTACTTC
CDR3 protein: CASSEDRAYEQYF
J gene: TRBJ2-7
V gene: TRBV11-2
D gene: TRBD1
clone size: NA

CDR3 DNA: TGTGCCAGCAGCTTGGACTTCAGCGGGGGCGTCAGGGAAAAACTGTTTTTT
CDR3 protein: CASSLDFSGGVREKLFF
J gene: TRBJ1-4
V gene: TRBV5-5
D gene: NA
clone size: NA

CDR3 DNA: TGCGCCAGCAGCCAAAATTTCCCCTCTAGCGGCCCCTATGAGCAGTACTTC
CDR3 protein: CASSQNFPSSGPYEQYF
J gene: TRBJ2-7
V gene: TRBV4-1
D gene: TRBD2
clone size: NA

CDR3 DNA: TGTGCCAGCAGTTACTGGGAGGGAAACGAGCAGTACTTC
CDR3 protein: CASSYWEGNEQYF
J gene: TRBJ2-7
V gene: TRBV6-5
D gene: TRBD2
clone size: NA